One sample yielded the 31 T cell receptor beta chains listed below, sequenced in a study of CD8 T cells in ankylosing spondylitis. TCRdb used MiXCR to reprocess the 5' RACE reads, holding one entry per CDR3 protein. The sample records around 300,000 distinct CDR3 sequences, around 21% being singletons. Input material: blood, either unsorted or a sorted T cell fraction (not recorded which). Source of these receptors: a female donor with ankylosing spondylitis or in good health (not recorded which).

This clonotype appeared many times. In nucleotides, the CDR3 is TGTGCCAGCAGTCCGTTGGGGTGGCGATATACAGATACGCAGTATTTT. It specifies CASSPLGWRYTDTQYF. The chain joins TRBV3-1 to TRBJ2-3; D is ambiguous. Germline V gene sequence: CDR1 LGHDT, CDR2 YNNKEL (reference sequence). This CDR3 has 16 amino acids. The germline V and J ends were trimmed by 6 bases and 3 bases, with 19 bases remaining between them.

CDR3 region: CASSRASLLNTEAFF. The CDR3 DNA follows: TGCGCCAGCAGCCGAGCCAGTCTTTTGAACACTGAAGCTTTCTTT. V gene TRBV4-3 combines with J gene TRBJ1-1; D is uncertain. Germline assignment: CDR1 LGHNA and CDR2 YSLEER. This CDR3 has 15 amino acids. The V and J ends lost 4 bases and 0 bases respectively, with 12 bases between them.

This clonotype occurred a few times. The rearrangement joins TRBV4-1 to TRBJ1-1; 12 positions agree with TRBD1. Germline CDR1 MGHRA, CDR2 YSYEKL. V dropped 0 bases and J dropped 11; count of bases not matched to a gene: 10. This CDR3 is built from 16 residues. DNA for the CDR3: TGCGCCAGCAGCCAAGACCCGGGACAGGGGGCACTAAGGGCTTTCTTT. Protein: CASSQDPGQGALRAFF.

V is TRBV6-1 and J is TRBJ2-2; 7 positions agree with TRBD1. V shed 9 bases, J shed 5 bases, and the junction held 9 bases outside the gene matches. Germline V lookup: CDR1 MNHNS, CDR2 SASEGT. This CDR3 spans 14 amino acids. This CDR3 is CASTRTGQTGELFF. In nucleotides, the CDR3 is TGTGCCAGTACCCGCACGGGACAGACCGGGGAGCTGTTTTTT.

This clonotype was counted ten times or more. The chain has TRBV15 and TRBJ2-1, with 9 bases lining up with TRBD2. The CDR3 has 13 residues. After removal of 0 bases from V and 11 bases from J, the junction contained 2 bases not matched to a gene. The V gene's germline CDR1 is LNHNV and CDR2 YYDKDF (reference sequence). Here the CDR3 DNA reads TGTGCCACCAGCAGAGATCTAGCGGGGCAGCAGTTCTTC. Translated, it gives CATSRDLAGQQFF. Drawing the rest from reference TRBV15 and TRBJ2-1, the complete variable domain is DAMVIQNPRYQVTQFGKPVTLSCSQTLNHNVMYWYQQKSSQAPKLLFHYYDKDFNNEADTPDNFQSRRPNTSFCFLDIRSPGLGDTAMYLCATSRDLAGQQFFGPGTRLTVL.

This chain joins TRBV12-3 or TRBV12-4 and TRBJ2-1, with D uncertain. Trimming took off 1 base at V and 0 bases at J, with 10 bases between the two ends. The CDR3 totals 16 residues. The CDR3 DNA follows: TGTGCCAGCAGTTTAGGACGGGCAAGCTCCTACAATGAGCAGTTCTTC. Residues: CASSLGRASSYNEQFF.

The chain joins TRBV20-1 to TRBJ2-7; D is perhaps TRBD2 (6 bases). Trimming stripped 3 bases from V and 2 bases from J, with 17 bases between. The CDR3 is 15 amino acids. CDR1 DFQATT and CDR2 SNEGSKA come from the germline V gene (reference sequence). CDR3 loop: CSASPLGGIPYEQYF. CDR3 coding DNA: TGCAGTGCTAGTCCCCTGGGCGGGATTCCCTACGAGCAGTACTTC.

This clonotype was counted between two and nine times. The chain links TRBV11-2 to TRBJ2-7; TRBD1 agrees at 7 bases. Looked up from germline, CDR1 is SGHAT and CDR2 is FQNNGV. V trimming: 0 bases; J trimming: 2 bases; junction bases outside the gene matches: 4. CDR3 length: 15 amino acids. CDR3 loop: CASSLDGQGAYEQYF. CDR3 nucleotide sequence: TGTGCCAGCAGCTTAGATGGGCAGGGGGCCTACGAGCAGTACTTC.

The rearrangement joins TRBV30 to TRBJ2-1, with TRBD2 matching over 10 bases. V shed 4 bases and J 7 bases; nucleotides not matched to a gene: 7. Germline CDR1 GTSNPN, CDR2 SVGIG (reference sequence). The CDR3 runs 14 residues. CDR3 nucleotide sequence: TGTGCCTGGACTAGCGGGAGAAGGGGAAATGAGCAGTTCTTC. This codes for CAWTSGRRGNEQFF.

The chain uses TRBV20-1 and TRBJ2-1; 7 nucleotides line up with TRBD1. CDR1 is DFQATT and CDR2 is SNEGSKA in the germline V gene (reference sequence). This CDR3 has 17 amino acids. V lost 3 bases and J lost 0; bases outside the gene matches: 11. The CDR3 loop reads CSASPPSGTVSYNEQFF. CDR3 nucleotides: TGCAGTGCTAGCCCTCCTTCCGGGACAGTCTCCTACAATGAGCAGTTCTTC.

This clonotype has a count of ten or more. V gene TRBV11-2 combines with J gene TRBJ2-1; D remains unclear. The CDR3 spans 15 residues. V was trimmed by 8 bases and J by 1 base, leaving 15 bases between them. Germline V gene data show CDR1 as SGHAT and CDR2 as FQNNGV. CDR3 amino acids: CASATQVGSYNEQFF. In DNA, the CDR3 is TGTGCCAGCGCCACCCAGGTGGGATCCTACAATGAGCAGTTCTTC.

Comment on this clonotype: Mismatch with germline at one junction end may stem from a read error. The V call is TRBV7-2, the J call TRBJ2-7; TRBD2 agrees at 7 bases. The CDR3 spans 15 residues. Germline values: CDR1 SGHTA, CDR2 FQGNSA. The CDR3 DNA follows: TGTGCCAGCAGCTTGGGGGGGAGTAGTTCCTGCGAGCAGTACTTC. Its protein is CASSLGGSSSCEQYF.

This clonotype came up a few times. The gene calls are TRBV3-1 and TRBJ2-1; 8 bases line up with TRBD1. Trimming cost V 5 bases and J 6 bases; bases outside gene matches: 15. The CDR3 totals 17 residues. Germline-derived CDR1 and CDR2 are LGHDT and YNNKEL (reference sequence). CDR3 nucleotide sequence: TGTGCCAGCAGCTTCGCCTGGTTCCGGACAGGGCCCAATGAGCAGTTCTTC. The encoded protein is CASSFAWFRTGPNEQFF.

The V gene is TRBV5-4, the J gene TRBJ2-1; 13 bases match TRBD2. With 3 bases clipped from V and 8 bases from J, the junction kept 5 bases outside the gene matches. Germline CDR1 reads SGHNT; CDR2 reads YYREEE (reference sequence). The CDR3 is 15 residues long. In DNA form, the CDR3 reads TGTGCCAGCAGCTGGACTAGCGGGAGAGGAGATGAGCAGTTCTTC. The encoded protein is CASSWTSGRGDEQFF. Full variable domain (remainder filled in from reference TRBV5-4 and TRBJ2-1): ETGVTQSPTHLIKTRGQQVTLRCSSQSGHNTVSWYQQALGQGPQFIFQYYREEENGRGNFPPRFSGLQFPNYSSELNVNALELDDSALYLCASSWTSGRGDEQFFGPGTRLTVL.

This clonotype has a count of ten or more. The chain combines TRBV12-3 or TRBV12-4 with TRBJ1-4; D perhaps matches TRBD1 (5 bases). The V end was cut by 4 bases, the J end by 5 bases, with 8 bases between. CDR3 length equals 13 residues. The CDR3 region has the DNA TGTGCCAGCAGTTGGGGACCGAATGAAAAACTGTTTTTT. Its protein is CASSWGPNEKLFF.

This clonotype occurred many times. V usage is TRBV6-5 and J usage is TRBJ1-2; no clear D gene. Germline V lookup: CDR1 MNHEY, CDR2 SVGAGI. This CDR3 spans 12 amino acids. V was cut by 2 bases and J by 8 bases, with 9 bases left in between. The CDR3 loop reads CASSYTGGGYTF. For the CDR3, the DNA is TGTGCCAGCAGTTACACGGGTGGAGGCTACACCTTC.

The V and J genes are TRBV20-1 and TRBJ1-2; a possible D gene is TRBD1 (6 bases). Germline V gene lookup returns CDR1 DFQATT and CDR2 SNEGSKA (reference sequence). Trimming shortened V by 3 bases and J by 6 bases, and 20 bases separated the two germline ends. The CDR3 is 15 amino acids. The CDR3 DNA reads TGCAGTGCTAGTTTACCTGGGACCAGGGGAGATGGCTACACCTTC. Translating it yields CSASLPGTRGDGYTF.

This clonotype appeared a few times. The CDR3 is CASSPRTHRSSYNEQFF. The CDR3 DNA follows: TGTGCCAGCAGTCCTCGGACCCACCGCAGCTCCTACAATGAGCAGTTCTTC. This chain joins TRBV6-2 or TRBV6-3 and TRBJ2-1; D is uncertain. The V and J ends lost 5 bases and 0 bases respectively, with 17 bases between them. The germline V gene has CDR1 MNHEY and CDR2 SVGEGT. The CDR3 contains 17 residues.

This chain links TRBV7-8 with TRBJ2-5; D unresolved. Germline values: CDR1 SGHVS, CDR2 FQNEAQ. This CDR3 is built from 11 residues. V gave up 6 bases and J gave up 5 bases, with 7 bases separating them. The CDR3 sequence: CASRRMETQYF. The DNA of the CDR3 is TGTGCCAGCAGACGGATGGAGACCCAGTACTTC. Drawing the rest from reference TRBV7-8 and TRBJ2-5, the complete variable domain is GAGVSQSPRYKVAKRGQDVALRCDPISGHVSLFWYQQALGQGPEFLTYFQNEAQLDKSGLPSDRFFAERPEGSVSTLKIQRTQQEDSAVYLCASRRMETQYFGPGTRLLVL.

This clonotype occurred a few times. The chain uses TRBV12-3 or TRBV12-4 and TRBJ2-3; D is undetermined. The CDR3 spans 14 residues. Trimming cost V 1 base and J 6 bases, with 11 bases left between them. The CDR3 protein is CASSLGPGGDTQYF. In DNA form, the CDR3 reads TGTGCCAGCAGTTTAGGACCGGGTGGGGATACGCAGTATTTT.

This clonotype was seen a few times. V usage is TRBV4-3 and J usage is TRBJ2-1; 8 bases line up with TRBD2. V lost 6 bases to trimming and J lost 2 bases; unmatched junction nucleotides: 12. Per germline, CDR1 LGHNA and CDR2 YSLEER. The CDR3 totals 17 residues. CDR3 coding DNA: TGCGCCAGCAGTCTAAGAGACGGAGCGGGAGCCTACAATGAGCAGTTCTTC. It translates to CASSLRDGAGAYNEQFF.

This clonotype was observed a few times. Written as DNA, the CDR3 is TGTGCCAGCAGTGAGGACGACTACAATGAGCAGTTCTTC. As protein: CASSEDDYNEQFF. The chain recombines TRBV2 with TRBJ2-1; D not resolved. This CDR3 comprises 13 residues. Germline values: CDR1 SNHLY, CDR2 FYNNEI. Trimming shortened V by 3 bases and J by 3 bases, and 6 bases separated the two germline ends.

V is TRBV11-3 and J is TRBJ2-2; no firm D call. Trimming stripped 3 bases from V and 8 bases from J, with 4 bases between. CDR3 length equals 11 residues. Germline lookup yields CDR1 SGHNT and CDR2 YENEEA. CDR3 coding DNA: TGTGCCAGCAGCTTCGAGGGGGAGCTGTTTTTT. Its protein is CASSFEGELFF.

The V gene is TRBV2, the J gene TRBJ1-5, with D possibly matching TRBD1 (6 bases). Between the trimmed V and J ends, which lost 6 bases and 4 bases, there was a span of 10 bases. The V gene's germline CDR1 is SNHLY and CDR2 FYNNEI. CDR3 length: 13 amino acids. The CDR3: CASRGQTNQPQHF. As DNA, the CDR3 is TGTGCCAGCAGAGGACAGACTAATCAGCCCCAGCATTTT.

The chain has TRBV4-1 and TRBJ1-1; the D gene is possibly TRBD1 (5 bases). V lost 1 base, J lost 7 bases, and 16 bases lay in between. The CDR3 covers 15 residues. The germline V gene encodes CDR1 MGHRA and CDR2 YSYEKL. The CDR3 here is CASSQVTGLGLEAFF. The CDR3 DNA reads TGCGCCAGCAGCCAAGTAACAGGCCTGGGTCTTGAAGCTTTCTTT.

Worth noting for this clonotype: The junction departs from germline at one end; a sequencing error may be responsible. The V and J genes are TRBV6-1 and TRBJ1-3; D is perhaps TRBD1 (5 bases). Looked up from germline, CDR1 is MNHNS and CDR2 is SASEGT. This CDR3 has 14 amino acids. The CDR3 sequence is CAGGGDGSGNTIYF. In DNA, the CDR3 is TGCGCCGGCGGGGGAGACGGATCTGGAAACACCATATATTTT.

The chain uses TRBV9 and TRBJ2-5; unclear D gene. Germline CDR1 and CDR2: SGDLS and YYNGEE. V lost 0 bases, J lost 2 bases, and 8 bases lay in between. The CDR3 loop spans 14 amino acids. The CDR3 region has the DNA TGTGCCAGCAGCGTAGGGCCAGAACAAGAGACCCAGTACTTC. Translation gives CASSVGPEQETQYF.

V is TRBV20-1 and J is TRBJ2-7; D is perhaps TRBD1 (5 bases). The germline gives CDR1 DFQATT, CDR2 SNEGSKA (reference sequence). The CDR3 consists of 13 residues. Trimming cost V 0 bases and J 4 bases, with 10 bases left between them. CDR3 sequence (DNA): TGCAGTGCTAGAGATCGGGCAGGGTACGAGCAGTACTTC. Residues: CSARDRAGYEQYF.

The CDR3 sequence is CASSPKGGIGNEQFF. The CDR3 coding sequence is TGCGCCAGCAGCCCCAAGGGCGGGATAGGTAATGAGCAGTTCTTC. This chain uses TRBV5-1 with TRBJ2-1, with D maybe TRBD2 (6 bases). CDR3 size: 15 residues. V lost 4 bases and J 7 bases, leaving 18 bases between the germline ends. Germline V gene data show CDR1 as SGHRS and CDR2 as YFSETQ. The full variable domain, completed using reference TRBV5-1 and TRBJ2-1, is KAGVTQTPRYLIKTRGQQVTLSCSPISGHRSVSWYQQTPGQGLQFLFEYFSETQRNKGNFPGRFSGRQFSNSRSEMNVSTLELGDSALYLCASSPKGGIGNEQFFGPGTRLTVL.

This clonotype was seen only a few times. An end of the junction does not agree with germline; a read error may underlie this. The chain couples TRBV12-3 or TRBV12-4 to TRBJ1-1; TRBD1 matches at 8 bases. The CDR3 length is 14 residues. This chain's CDR3 is CASIPGGLNTEAFF. CDR3 DNA sequence: TGTGCCAGCATCCCAGGGGGCTTGAATACTGAAGCTTTCTTT.

This clonotype came up many times. The rearrangement links TRBV29-1 to TRBJ2-1; D gene uncertain. Trimming cost V 3 bases and J 8 bases, with 8 bases left between them. There are 11 residues in the CDR3. CDR1 SQVTM and CDR2 ANQGSEA come from the germline V gene. CDR3 amino acids: CSVDEAHEQFF. The DNA of the CDR3 is TGCAGCGTTGATGAGGCCCATGAGCAGTTCTTC.